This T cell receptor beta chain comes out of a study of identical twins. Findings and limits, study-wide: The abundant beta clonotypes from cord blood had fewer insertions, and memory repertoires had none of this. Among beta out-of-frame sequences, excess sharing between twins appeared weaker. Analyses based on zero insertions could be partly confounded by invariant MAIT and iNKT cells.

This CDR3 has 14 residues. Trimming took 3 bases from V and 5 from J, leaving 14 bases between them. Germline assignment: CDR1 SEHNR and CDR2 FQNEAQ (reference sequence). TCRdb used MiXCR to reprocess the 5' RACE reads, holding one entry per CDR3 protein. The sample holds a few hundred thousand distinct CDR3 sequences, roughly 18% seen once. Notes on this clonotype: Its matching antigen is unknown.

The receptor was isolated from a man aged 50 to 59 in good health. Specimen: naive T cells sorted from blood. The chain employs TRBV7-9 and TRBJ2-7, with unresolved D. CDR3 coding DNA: TGTGCCAGCAGCTTCTCGGGTATAAGTGACGAGCAGTACTTC. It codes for CASSFSGISDEQYF.